Below, 3 T cell receptor beta chains from the same sample are listed, as sequenced in a study of blood T cell repertoires in COVID-19. Clones were sequenced by immunoSEQ multiplex PCR, and TCRdb holds only the in-frame ones, with some missing. The table includes about 130,000 clones, around nine tenths detected once. Source material: peripheral blood. Source of these receptors: a woman in her 70s with COVID-19, enrolled during active disease.

This chain connects TRBV11-2 to TRBJ2-2; 7 bases match TRBD2. The CDR3 is 14 residues long. After removal of 5 bases from V and 6 bases from J, the junction contained 6 bases not matched to a gene. CDR1 and CDR2 (germline): SGHAT, FQNNGV. CDR3 protein: CASSPSGGPGELFF. DNA of the CDR3: TGTGCCAGCAGCCCGTCGGGGGGACCCGGGGAGCTGTTTTTT.

The chain is built from TRBV14 and TRBJ2-5; perhaps TRBD2 as D (6 bases). CDR1 is SGHDN and CDR2 is FVKESK in the germline V gene. This CDR3 has 16 residues. Trimming took off 3 bases at V and 3 bases at J, with 17 bases between the two ends. CDR3 residues: CASSHGFRRGEETQYF. Here the CDR3 DNA reads TGTGCCAGCAGCCACGGGTTCCGCCGCGGGGAAGAGACCCAGTACTTC.

The CDR3, as DNA: TGCGCCAGCAGCTTGCGACAGCTGAACACTGAAGCTTTCTTT. Its translation: CASSLRQLNTEAFF. This chain joins TRBV5-1 and TRBJ1-1, with TRBD1 as a possible D gene (5 bases). The CDR3 has 14 amino acids. CDR1 is SGHRS and CDR2 is YFSETQ in the germline V gene. Trimming stripped 1 base from V and 0 bases from J, with 7 bases between.